Included here is one T cell receptor beta chain sequence, with context. This sample stems from a study of blood T cell repertoires in COVID-19. Study in general: From the United States, Italy and Spain came samples of acute and convalescent COVID-19. T cells, B-cell-depleted T cells, or PBMCs supplied cDNA or gDNA.

CDR1 and CDR2 from the germline V gene are PRHDT and FYEKMQ (reference sequence). This CDR3 contains 16 residues. The trim removed 2 bases at V and 6 bases at J, leaving 10 bases unmatched. Sequencing was performed with immunoSEQ multiplex PCR; in TCRdb, only in-frame clones are kept and a portion is missing. The sample yields 140,000 to 150,000 clones, approximately 80% seen once. This sequence originates from a man in his 60s with active or convalescent COVID-19. Sequencing was done on a sample of peripheral blood. The chain combines TRBV13 with TRBJ2-3; the match to TRBD2 covers 8 bases. CDR3 region: CASSLRTGGPLDTQYF. CDR3 bases: TGTGCCAGCAGCTTAAGAACGGGAGGGCCCCTCGATACGCAGTATTTT.